This T cell receptor beta chain was sequenced in a study of OX40 agonist ivuxolimab in advanced cancers. Germline values: CDR1 SGHNT, CDR2 YYREEE (reference sequence). This CDR3 is 17 amino acids long. The trim removed 4 bases at V and 0 bases at J, leaving 7 bases unmatched. Produced via immunoSEQ multiplex PCR; TCRdb's table is partial and in-frame only. The sample contains some 60,000 clones, approximately 89% of which appear only once. The rearrangement joins TRBV5-4 to TRBJ2-3; 11 nucleotides agree with TRBD1. This receptor was obtained from an adult with an advanced solid tumor such as melanoma, head and neck, liver or kidney cancer. This material consisted of CD4+ or CD8+ T cells sorted from blood, taken in a trial of the OX40 agonist ivuxolimab. CDR3 DNA sequence: TGTGCCAGCAGCGCGGACAGGGGGCCCGCTAGCACAGATACGCAGTATTTT. Its translation: CASSADRGPASTDTQYF.